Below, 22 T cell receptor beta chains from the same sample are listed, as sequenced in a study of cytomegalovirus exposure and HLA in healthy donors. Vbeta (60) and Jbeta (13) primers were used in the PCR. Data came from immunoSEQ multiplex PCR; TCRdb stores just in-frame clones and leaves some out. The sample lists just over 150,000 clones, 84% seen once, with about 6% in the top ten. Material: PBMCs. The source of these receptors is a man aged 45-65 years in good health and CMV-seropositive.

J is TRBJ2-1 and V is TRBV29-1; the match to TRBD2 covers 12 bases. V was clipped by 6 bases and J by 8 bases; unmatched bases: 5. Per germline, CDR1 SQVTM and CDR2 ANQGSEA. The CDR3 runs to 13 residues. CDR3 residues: CSVRTSGIDEQFF. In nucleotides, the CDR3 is TGCAGCGTCCGGACTAGCGGGATCGATGAGCAGTTCTTC.

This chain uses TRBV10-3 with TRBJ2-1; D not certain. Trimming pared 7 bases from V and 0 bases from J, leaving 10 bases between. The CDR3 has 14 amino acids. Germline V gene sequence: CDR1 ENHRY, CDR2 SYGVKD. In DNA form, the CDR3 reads TGTGCCATCAAGCCAAATCCCTCCTACAATGAGCAGTTCTTC. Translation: CAIKPNPSYNEQFF.

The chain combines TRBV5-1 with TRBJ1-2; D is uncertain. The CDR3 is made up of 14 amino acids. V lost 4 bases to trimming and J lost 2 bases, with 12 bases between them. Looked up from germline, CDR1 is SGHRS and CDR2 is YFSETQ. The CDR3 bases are TGCGCCAGCAGCCCCGTCGACGGGAACTATGGCTACACCTTC. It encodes CASSPVDGNYGYTF.

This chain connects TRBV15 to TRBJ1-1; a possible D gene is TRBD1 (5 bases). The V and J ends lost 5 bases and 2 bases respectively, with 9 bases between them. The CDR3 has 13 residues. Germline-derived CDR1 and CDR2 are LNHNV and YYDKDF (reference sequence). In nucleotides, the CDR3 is TGTGCCACCAGCCTACAGGACAACACTGAAGCTTTCTTT. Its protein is CATSLQDNTEAFF.

The CDR3 bases are TGTGCCAGCAGCTTAAAATCGGCCGGGGAGCTGTTTTTT. This codes for CASSLKSAGELFF. The rearrangement joins TRBV11-2 to TRBJ2-2; D uncertain. The germline V gene encodes CDR1 SGHAT and CDR2 FQNNGV. With 2 bases removed from V and 6 bases from J, the gap between germline ends came to 7 bases. The CDR3 has 13 residues.

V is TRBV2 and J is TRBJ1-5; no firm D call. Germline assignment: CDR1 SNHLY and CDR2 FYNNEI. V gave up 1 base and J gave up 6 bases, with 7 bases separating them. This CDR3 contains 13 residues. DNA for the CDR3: TGTGCCAGCAGTGAAGGGCGCGGTCAGCCCCAGCATTTT. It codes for CASSEGRGQPQHF.

The CDR3 DNA follows: TGTGCCAGCAGTCCTCGGACAGGGAACAATGAGCAGTTCTTC. It yields the protein CASSPRTGNNEQFF. The rearrangement joins TRBV27 to TRBJ2-1, with 8 bases lining up with TRBD1. This CDR3 is built from 14 residues. Germline V gene lookup returns CDR1 MNHEY and CDR2 SMNVEV (reference sequence). V gave up 5 bases and J gave up 5 bases; unmatched junction bases: 5.

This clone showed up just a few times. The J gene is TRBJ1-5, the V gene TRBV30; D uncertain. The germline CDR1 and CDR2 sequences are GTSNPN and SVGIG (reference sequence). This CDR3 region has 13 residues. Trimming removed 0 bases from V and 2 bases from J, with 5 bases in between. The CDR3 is CAWSVEGNQPQHF. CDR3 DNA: TGTGCCTGGAGTGTAGAGGGCAATCAGCCCCAGCATTTT.

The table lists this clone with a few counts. The CDR3 here is CASSLATDAYEQYF. The CDR3, as DNA: TGCGCCAGCAGCTTGGCTACAGACGCTTACGAGCAGTACTTC. The V call is TRBV5-1, the J call TRBJ2-7; no clear D. The CDR3 spans 14 residues. V was cut by 0 bases and J by 4 bases, with 11 bases left in between. The germline gives CDR1 SGHRS, CDR2 YFSETQ.

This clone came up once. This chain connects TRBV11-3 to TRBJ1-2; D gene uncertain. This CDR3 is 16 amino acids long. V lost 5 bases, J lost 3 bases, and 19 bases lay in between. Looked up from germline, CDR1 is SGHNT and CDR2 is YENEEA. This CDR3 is CASSLTSAQGYYGYTF. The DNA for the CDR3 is TGTGCCAGCAGCCTGACCAGCGCTCAAGGCTACTATGGCTACACCTTC.

The CDR3 loop reads CASSEVDRAVSPLHF. CDR3 DNA: TGTGCCAGCAGTGAAGTCGACAGGGCGGTCTCACCCCTCCACTTT. The chain couples TRBV6-1 to TRBJ1-6, with 7 bases fitting TRBD1. The CDR3 runs 15 residues. With V trimmed by 1 base and J by 10 bases, 7 bases remained unmatched. Germline CDR1 is MNHNS and CDR2 is SASEGT.

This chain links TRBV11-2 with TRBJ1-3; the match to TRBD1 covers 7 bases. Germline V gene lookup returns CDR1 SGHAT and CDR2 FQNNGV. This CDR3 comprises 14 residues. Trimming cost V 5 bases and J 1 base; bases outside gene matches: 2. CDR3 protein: CASSPTGSGNTIYF. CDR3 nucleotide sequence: TGTGCCAGCAGCCCGACAGGGTCTGGAAACACCATATATTTT. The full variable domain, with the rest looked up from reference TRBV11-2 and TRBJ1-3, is EAGVAQSPRYKIIEKRQSVAFWCNPISGHATLYWYQQILGQGPKLLIQFQNNGVVDDSQLPKDRFSAERLKGVDSTLKIQPAKLEDSAVYLCASSPTGSGNTIYFGEGSWLTVV.

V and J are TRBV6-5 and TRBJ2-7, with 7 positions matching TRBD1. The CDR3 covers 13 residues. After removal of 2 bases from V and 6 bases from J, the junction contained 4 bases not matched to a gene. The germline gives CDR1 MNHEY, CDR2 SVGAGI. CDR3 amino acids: CASSYRQGGEQYV. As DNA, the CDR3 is TGTGCCAGCAGTTACCGACAGGGCGGCGAGCAGTACGTC.

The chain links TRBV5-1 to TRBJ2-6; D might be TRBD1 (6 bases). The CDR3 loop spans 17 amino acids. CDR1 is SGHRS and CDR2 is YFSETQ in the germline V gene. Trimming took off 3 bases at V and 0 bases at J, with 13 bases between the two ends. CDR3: CASSSSTGNSGANVLTF. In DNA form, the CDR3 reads TGCGCCAGCAGCTCATCTACAGGGAACTCTGGGGCCAACGTCCTGACTTTC.

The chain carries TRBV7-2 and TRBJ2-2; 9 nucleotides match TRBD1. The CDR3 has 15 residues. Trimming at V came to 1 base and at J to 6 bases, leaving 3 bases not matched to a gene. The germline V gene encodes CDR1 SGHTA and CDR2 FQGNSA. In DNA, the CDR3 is TGTGCCAGCAGCTTAGGGACAGGGGCGGCCGGGGAGCTGTTTTTT. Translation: CASSLGTGAAGELFF. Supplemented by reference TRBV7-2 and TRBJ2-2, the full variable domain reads GAGVSQSPSNKVTEKGKDVELRCDPISGHTALYWYRQSLGQGLEFLIYFQGNSAPDKSGLPSDRFSAERTGGSVSTLTIQRTQQEDSAVYLCASSLGTGAAGELFFGEGSRLTVL.

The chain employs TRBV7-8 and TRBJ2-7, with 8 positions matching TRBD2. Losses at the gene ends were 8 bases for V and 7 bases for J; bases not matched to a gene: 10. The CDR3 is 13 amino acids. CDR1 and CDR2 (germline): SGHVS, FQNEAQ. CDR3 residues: CASSGTSSEEQYF. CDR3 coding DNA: TGTGCCAGCTCTGGGACTAGTTCTGAAGAGCAGTACTTC.

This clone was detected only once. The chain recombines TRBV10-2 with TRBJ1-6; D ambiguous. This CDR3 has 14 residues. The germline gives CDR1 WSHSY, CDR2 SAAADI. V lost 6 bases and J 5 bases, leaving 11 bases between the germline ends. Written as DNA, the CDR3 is TGCGCCAGCAGCCTCGGCGGGGATAATTCACCCCTCCACTTT. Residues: CASSLGGDNSPLHF.

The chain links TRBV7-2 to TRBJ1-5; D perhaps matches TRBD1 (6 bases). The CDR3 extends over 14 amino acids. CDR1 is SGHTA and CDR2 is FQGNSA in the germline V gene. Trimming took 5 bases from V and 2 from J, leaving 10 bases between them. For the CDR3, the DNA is TGTGCCAGCAGCCCCCGACAGGGCAATCAGCCCCAGCATTTT. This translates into CASSPRQGNQPQHF.

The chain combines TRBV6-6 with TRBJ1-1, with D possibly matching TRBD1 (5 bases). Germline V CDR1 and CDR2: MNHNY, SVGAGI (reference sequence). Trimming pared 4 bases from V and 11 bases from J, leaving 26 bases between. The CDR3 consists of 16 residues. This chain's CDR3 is CASSSLVVGTPSGAFF. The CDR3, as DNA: TGTGCCAGCAGTTCCTTGGTCGTCGGGACCCCCAGCGGGGCTTTCTTT.

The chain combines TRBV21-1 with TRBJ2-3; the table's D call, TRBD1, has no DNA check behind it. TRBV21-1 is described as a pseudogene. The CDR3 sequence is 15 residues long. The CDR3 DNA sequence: TGTGCCAGCAGCTCAGGGGACAGTTGCACAGATACGCAGTATTTT. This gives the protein CASSSGDSCTDTQYF.

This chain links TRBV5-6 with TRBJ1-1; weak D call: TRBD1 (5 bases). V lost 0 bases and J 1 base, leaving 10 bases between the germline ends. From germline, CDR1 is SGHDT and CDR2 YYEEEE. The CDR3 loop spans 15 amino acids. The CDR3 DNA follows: TGTGCCAGCAGCTTGGTTCTGACAGCGAACACTGAAGCTTTCTTT. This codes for CASSLVLTANTEAFF.

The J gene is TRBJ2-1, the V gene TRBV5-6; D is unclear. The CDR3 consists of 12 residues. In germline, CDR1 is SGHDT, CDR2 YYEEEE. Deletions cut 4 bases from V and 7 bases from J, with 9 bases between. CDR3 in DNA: TGTGCCAGCAGCGAGCTGCTGAATGAGCAGTTCTTC. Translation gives CASSELLNEQFF.